This T cell receptor beta chain was profiled in a study of T cells in Graves' hyperthyroidism and ophthalmopathy. Findings of the study overall: Most clonotypes expanded in the thyroid (above 0.001) were also present in blood.

This CDR3 comprises 15 residues. Trimming at V came to 4 bases and at J to 3 bases, leaving 5 bases not matched to a gene. Germline V lookup: CDR1 DFQATT, CDR2 SNEGSKA (reference sequence). TCR beta CDR3 regions were amplified from RNA. Primed by the HTBI set, a first-round RT-PCR was run on the TCR CDR3. TCRdb reanalysed the multiplex PCR reads using MiXCR and keeps one entry per CDR3 protein. The table includes more than 300,000 distinct CDR3 sequences, roughly 14% detected once. The diagnoses drew upon clinical symptoms, serum thyroxine and TRAb, thyroid ultrasound and orbital computed tomography. In the case of this clonotype: Antigen: not known.

Sequencing used blood. This chain links TRBV20-1 with TRBJ2-7; 14 nucleotides match TRBD2. The sequence was collected from a young woman with Graves' hyperthyroidism. The CDR3 loop reads CSAKGLAGVSYEQYF. In DNA form, the CDR3 reads TGCAGTGCTAAGGGACTAGCGGGAGTAAGCTACGAGCAGTACTTC.